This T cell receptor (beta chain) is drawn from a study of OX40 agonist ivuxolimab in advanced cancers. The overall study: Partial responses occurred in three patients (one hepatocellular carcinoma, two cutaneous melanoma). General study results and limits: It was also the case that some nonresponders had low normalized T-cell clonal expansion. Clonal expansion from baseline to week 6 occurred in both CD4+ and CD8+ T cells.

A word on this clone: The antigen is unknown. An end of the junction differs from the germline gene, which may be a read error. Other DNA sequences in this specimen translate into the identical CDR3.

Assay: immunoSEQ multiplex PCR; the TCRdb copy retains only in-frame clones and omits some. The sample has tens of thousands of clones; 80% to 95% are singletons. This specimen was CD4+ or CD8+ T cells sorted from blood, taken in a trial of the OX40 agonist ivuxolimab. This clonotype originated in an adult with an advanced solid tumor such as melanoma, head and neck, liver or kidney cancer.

The CDR3 reads CASSFLYSYNEQFF. In nucleotides, the CDR3 is TGTGCCAGTAGTTTTTTGTACTCCTACAATGAGCAGTTCTTC. The gene calls are TRBV27 and TRBJ2-1; unclear D gene. CDR1 and CDR2 from the germline V gene are MNHEY and SMNVEV (reference sequence). The CDR3 covers 14 residues.